The rows below give T cell receptor beta chains drawn from one sample of a study of response to subunit inactivated influenza vaccine. TCRdb used MiXCR to reprocess the RT-PCR reads, holding one entry per CDR3 protein. This sample has around 200,000 distinct CDR3 sequences, with about 15% found just once. The sequenced sample was CD8+ T cells sorted from PBMCs, obtained 5 to 6 days after vaccination. The receptors come from a man aged 45-65 years who received an inactivated influenza vaccine. Both conserved end residues are part of each CDR3. Each record gives: V gene, J gene, clone size, D gene, CDR3 length, CDR3 protein, CDR3 DNA. A D gene is named only where the DNA matches it firmly. Clone size is not always given. Where it is, it says once, few, many or a class for expanded clones.

TRBV27	TRBJ1-1	.	TRBD1	14	CASSEPGGAGEAFF	TGTGCCAGCAGTGAGCCAGGGGGGGCGGGTGAAGCTTTCTTT
TRBV7-8	TRBJ2-2	few	.	11	CASITSGELFF	TGTGCCAGCATCACCTCCGGGGAGCTGTTTTTT
TRBV12-3/TRBV12-4	TRBJ2-3	few	.	13	CASSLNDVNTQYF	TGTGCCAGCAGTTTAAACGATGTGAATACGCAGTATTTT
TRBV4-3	TRBJ2-1	.	.	17	CASSQDSSMGSYNEQFF	TGCGCCAGCAGCCAAGATTCTAGTATGGGCTCCTACAATGAGCAGTTCTTC
TRBV10-3	TRBJ2-5	.	TRBD2	16	CAISEPGLAVQETQYF	TGTGCCATCAGTGAACCGGGACTAGCCGTCCAAGAGACCCAGTACTTC
TRBV20-1	TRBJ2-7	many	.	14	CSAGPLQGGYEQYF	TGCAGTGCCGGACCTTTACAGGGGGGGTACGAGCAGTACTTC
TRBV27	TRBJ2-7	.	.	15	CASRLGQLPSYEQYF	TGTGCCAGCAGGTTGGGCCAGTTACCCTCCTACGAGCAGTACTTC
TRBV6-5	TRBJ2-7	.	.	13	CASSYFQANEQYF	TGTGCCAGCAGTTACTTTCAGGCGAACGAGCAGTACTTC
TRBV19	TRBJ2-1	few	.	11	CASGDATRAFF	TGTGCCAGCGGGGACGCCACCCGGGCGTTCTTC
TRBV4-3	TRBJ2-1	few	.	15	CASSQAREPYNEQFF	TGCGCCAGCAGCCAAGCCCGGGAACCCTACAATGAGCAGTTCTTC
TRBV4-1	TRBJ2-5	few	.	15	CASSQDSTAQETQYF	TGCGCCAGCAGCCAAGATTCGACGGCCCAAGAGACCCAGTACTTC
TRBV30	TRBJ1-5	few	.	14	CAWSATGSGQPQHF	TGTGCCTGGAGTGCGACAGGCTCAGGGCAGCCCCAGCATTTT
TRBV4-3	TRBJ2-1	few	.	14	CASSQVVGSLLQFF	TGCGCCAGCAGCCAAGTGGTCGGGAGCCTCCTCCAGTTCTTC
TRBV28	TRBJ2-1	.	.	10	CASSLGEQFF	TGTGCCAGCAGTTTGGGTGAGCAGTTCTTC
TRBV2	TRBJ2-2	few	TRBD1	14	CASRGTGTTGELFF	TGTGCCAGCAGAGGGACAGGGACCACCGGGGAGCTGTTTTTT
TRBV19	TRBJ2-3	few	.	15	CASSIDGNVADTQYF	TGTGCCAGTAGTATAGATGGGAATGTTGCAGATACGCAGTATTTT
TRBV7-9	TRBJ2-7	.	.	15	CASSFYGVVSYEQYF	TGTGCCAGCAGCTTCTACGGGGTGGTCTCCTACGAGCAGTACTTC
TRBV28	TRBJ2-1	.	TRBD2	18	CASSSIKTGTSGTDEQFF	TGTGCCAGCAGCTCAATCAAAACTGGGACTAGCGGGACCGATGAGCAGTTCTTC
TRBV2	TRBJ2-7	few	TRBD1	14	CASAAGTGYYEQYF	TGTGCCAGCGCGGCCGGGACAGGCTACTACGAGCAGTACTTC
TRBV2	TRBJ1-6	few	.	13	CATQQQRNSPLHF	TGTGCCACCCAACAGCAAAGGAATTCACCCCTCCACTTT
TRBV7-9	TRBJ2-7	few	.	15	CASNPLGGEPYEQYF	TGTGCCAGCAACCCATTAGGGGGGGAACCCTACGAGCAGTACTTC
TRBV20-1	TRBJ1-5	.	TRBD1	20	CSARDLLSRDRGMSNQPQHF	TGCAGTGCTAGAGATCTACTATCCCGGGACAGGGGGATGAGCAATCAGCCCCAGCATTTT
TRBV27	TRBJ1-1	few	TRBD1	15	CASSLSTGGSTEAFF	TGTGCCAGCAGTTTAAGTACAGGGGGAAGCACTGAAGCTTTCTTT
TRBV11-1	TRBJ2-1	few	TRBD1	17	CASSLKSWTGGGNEQFF	TGTGCCAGCAGCTTAAAGTCTTGGACAGGGGGGGGCAATGAGCAGTTCTTC
TRBV12-3/TRBV12-4	TRBJ2-5	many	.	14	CASSLSELQETQYF	TGTGCCAGCAGTTTATCGGAGCTCCAAGAGACCCAGTACTTC
TRBV15	TRBJ2-7	.	.	15	CATSREVAARMEQYF	TGTGCCACCAGCAGGGAAGTAGCAGCAAGAATGGAGCAGTACTTC
TRBV20-1	TRBJ2-1	.	TRBD2	18	CSASRMLAGISSYPEQFF	TGCAGTGCTAGCCGAATGCTAGCGGGGATCTCCTCTTATCCTGAGCAGTTCTTC
TRBV2	TRBJ1-1	.	.	14	CASRRSGLNTEAFF	TGTGCCAGCAGACGAAGCGGTCTGAACACTGAAGCTTTCTTT